This passage covers 12 T cell receptor beta chains from one sample sequenced in a study of shared clonotypes between healthy human individuals. Method: immunoSEQ multiplex PCR; TCRdb's copy keeps in-frame clones and lacks some. The sample consists of 2 million to 2.5 million clones, around 92% of them appearing once. Specimen: naive CD4+ T cells from PBMCs. Subset defined: CD45RA+ positively selected. These receptors were obtained from a man aged 18 to 29 in good health. Some clones in this sample may be carry-over from other donors' samples.

The sample holds a few counts of this clone. The CDR3 protein is CASRLASEAQHF. CDR3 nucleotide sequence: TGTGCCAGCAGACTCGCGTCGGAGGCCCAGCATTTT. This chain connects TRBV5-8 to TRBJ1-5; D not resolved. Germline assignment: CDR1 SGHTS and CDR2 YDEGEE. This CDR3 region has 12 residues. V gave up 5 bases and J gave up 11 bases, with 14 bases separating them.

The J gene is TRBJ1-3, the V gene TRBV28; possibly TRBD1 for D (5 bases). This CDR3 contains 16 residues. Trimming pared 5 bases from V and 2 bases from J, leaving 16 bases between. Germline-derived CDR1 and CDR2 are MDHEN and SYDVKM. As DNA, the CDR3 is TGTGCCAGCAGTCCCGGAGGGGTAAAGACTGGAAACACCATATATTTT. Its protein is CASSPGGVKTGNTIYF.

The genes are TRBV12-5 and TRBJ2-1; D possibly corresponds to TRBD2 (6 bases). Trimming pared 6 bases from V and 7 bases from J, leaving 13 bases between. Germline CDR1 LGHNT, CDR2 FRNRAP. The CDR3 runs to 13 residues. This chain's CDR3 is CASGRRAWNEQFF. CDR3 in DNA: TGTGCTAGTGGGCGGAGGGCCTGGAATGAGCAGTTCTTC.

The J gene is TRBJ1-1, the V gene TRBV6-5; 9 bases are a match to TRBD1. The length of the CDR3 is 15 residues. Per germline, CDR1 MNHEY and CDR2 SVGAGI. V shed 1 base and J 11 bases; nucleotides not matched to a gene: 11. CDR3 amino acids: CASSYYSPGTGSAFF. CDR3 coding DNA: TGTGCCAGCAGTTACTACTCCCCCGGGACAGGGAGCGCTTTCTTT.

The gene calls are TRBV27 and TRBJ2-7, with D possibly being TRBD2 (6 bases). Germline CDR1 is MNHEY and CDR2 is SMNVEV (reference sequence). The germline V and J ends were trimmed by 6 bases and 3 bases, with 15 bases remaining between them. The CDR3 spans 14 residues. Here the CDR3 reads CASSFAGPVYEQYF. The CDR3 DNA follows: TGTGCCAGCAGCTTCGCGGGGCCCGTCTACGAGCAGTACTTC.

The chain joins TRBV6-1 to TRBJ2-7; D possibly corresponds to TRBD1 (5 bases). Germline V gene data show CDR1 as MNHNS and CDR2 as SASEGT. V was clipped by 2 bases and J by 7 bases, with 18 bases between them. CDR3 length: 15 amino acids. CDR3 nucleotide sequence: TGTGCCAGCAGTGAAATGTATGGGGCACCTGGAGAGCAGTACTTC. This translates into CASSEMYGAPGEQYF.

CDR3 DNA sequence: TGCGCCAGCAGCCAAGTCCCCAGGGCGGGAGAGACCCAGTACTTC. Its protein product is CASSQVPRAGETQYF. This chain links TRBV4-3 with TRBJ2-5; D might be TRBD1 or TRBD2, each matching 5 bases. Germline lookup yields CDR1 LGHNA and CDR2 YSLEER. V lost 1 base, J lost 4 bases, and 13 bases lay in between. The CDR3 loop spans 15 amino acids.

The rearrangement links TRBV7-9 to TRBJ2-7; TRBD2 aligns across 9 bases. The germline V gene has CDR1 SEHNR and CDR2 FQNEAQ (reference sequence). The V and J ends lost 5 bases and 8 bases, in that order; junction bases with no gene match: 7. The CDR3 is 13 residues long. The CDR3 sequence: CASSTGLAWKQYF. CDR3 nucleotide sequence: TGTGCCAGCAGCACCGGACTAGCGTGGAAGCAGTACTTC. The full variable domain, with the rest looked up from reference TRBV7-9 and TRBJ2-7, is DTGVSQNPRHKITKRGQNVTFRCDPISEHNRLYWYRQTLGQGPEFLTYFQNEAQLEKSRLLSDRFSAERPKGSFSTLEIQRTEQGDSAMYLCASSTGLAWKQYFGPGTRLTVT.

The J gene is TRBJ2-2, the V gene TRBV28; tentative D call: TRBD1 (5 bases). V gave up 6 bases and J gave up 5 bases, with 7 bases separating them. This CDR3 has 12 amino acids. Per the germline V gene, CDR1 is MDHEN and CDR2 is SYDVKM. The CDR3 loop is CASRTVTGELFF. The CDR3 bases are TGTGCCAGCAGGACAGTAACCGGGGAGCTGTTTTTT.

On this clone: The junction and the germline gene differ at one end; a read error may be behind it. The rearrangement links TRBV30 to TRBJ2-3; 7 positions match TRBD2. The CDR3 contains 15 residues. The V gene's germline CDR1 is GTSNPN and CDR2 SVGIG (reference sequence). In DNA, the CDR3 is TGTGCCTGGAGTTGGGAGGGTACAAGCATAGATACGCAGTATTTT. It is translated as CAWSWEGTSIDTQYF.

The V call is TRBV2, the J call TRBJ1-2; D unclear. The CDR3 runs to 14 residues. Germline V gene sequence: CDR1 SNHLY, CDR2 FYNNEI. The V end was cut by 7 bases, the J end by 4 bases, with 16 bases between. The CDR3 DNA follows: TGTGCCAGCACAGTTGAGCGGTTTGGCTATGGCTACACCTTC. Translated: CASTVERFGYGYTF.

On this clone itself: Other DNA variants within this sample encode the same CDR3. V and J are TRBV2 and TRBJ1-1, with 8 nucleotides matching TRBD1. This CDR3 has 13 residues. CDR1 and CDR2 from the germline V gene are SNHLY and FYNNEI. V lost 7 bases, J lost 1 base, and 2 bases stayed unmatched. CDR3 bases: TGTGCCAGCACCGGACAGGGGAACACTGAAGCTTTCTTT. Protein product: CASTGQGNTEAFF.